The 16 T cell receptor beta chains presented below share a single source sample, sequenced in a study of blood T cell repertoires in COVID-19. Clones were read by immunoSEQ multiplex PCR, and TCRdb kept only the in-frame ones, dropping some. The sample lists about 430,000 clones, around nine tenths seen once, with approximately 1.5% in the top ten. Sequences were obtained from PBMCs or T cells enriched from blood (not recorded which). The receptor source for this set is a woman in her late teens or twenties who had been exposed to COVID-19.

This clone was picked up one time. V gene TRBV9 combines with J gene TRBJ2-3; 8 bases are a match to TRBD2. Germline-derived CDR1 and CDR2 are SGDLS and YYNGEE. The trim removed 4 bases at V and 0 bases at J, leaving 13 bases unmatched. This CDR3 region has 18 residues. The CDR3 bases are TGTGCCAGCAGCCCTCGCGGTAGCGGGACCCTTAGCACAGATACGCAGTATTTT. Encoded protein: CASSPRGSGTLSTDTQYF.

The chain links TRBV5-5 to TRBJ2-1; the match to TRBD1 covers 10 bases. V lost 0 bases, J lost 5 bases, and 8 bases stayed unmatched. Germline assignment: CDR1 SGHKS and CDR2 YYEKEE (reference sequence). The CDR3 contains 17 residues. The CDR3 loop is CASSLGPGQGRNNEQFF. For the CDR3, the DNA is TGTGCCAGCAGCTTGGGCCCGGGACAGGGGCGAAACAATGAGCAGTTCTTC.

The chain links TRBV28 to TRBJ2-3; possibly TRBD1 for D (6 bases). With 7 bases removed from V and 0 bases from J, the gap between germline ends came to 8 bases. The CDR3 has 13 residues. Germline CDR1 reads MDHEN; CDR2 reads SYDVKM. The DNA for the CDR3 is TGTGCCAGCAAGACAGGCAGCACAGATACGCAGTATTTT. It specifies CASKTGSTDTQYF.

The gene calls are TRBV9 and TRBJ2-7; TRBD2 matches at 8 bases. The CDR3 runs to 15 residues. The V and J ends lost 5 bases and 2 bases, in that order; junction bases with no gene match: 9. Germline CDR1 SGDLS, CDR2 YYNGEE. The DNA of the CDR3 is TGTGCCAGCAGAGAGGGACTAGGGGAACCCTACGAGCAGTACTTC. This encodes CASREGLGEPYEQYF.

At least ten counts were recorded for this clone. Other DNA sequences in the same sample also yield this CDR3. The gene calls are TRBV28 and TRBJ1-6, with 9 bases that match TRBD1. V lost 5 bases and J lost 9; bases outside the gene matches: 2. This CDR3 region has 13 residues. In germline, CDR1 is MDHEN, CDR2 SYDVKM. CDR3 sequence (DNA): TGTGCCAGCAGTACGACAGGGGGTTCACCCCTCCACTTT. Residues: CASSTTGGSPLHF.

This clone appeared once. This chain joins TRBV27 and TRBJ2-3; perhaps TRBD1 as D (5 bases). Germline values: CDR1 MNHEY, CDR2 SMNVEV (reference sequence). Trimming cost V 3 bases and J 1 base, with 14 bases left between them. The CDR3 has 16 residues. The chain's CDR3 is CASSFWGLSRTDTQYF. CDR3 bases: TGTGCCAGCAGTTTTTGGGGCCTGTCCCGCACAGATACGCAGTATTTT.

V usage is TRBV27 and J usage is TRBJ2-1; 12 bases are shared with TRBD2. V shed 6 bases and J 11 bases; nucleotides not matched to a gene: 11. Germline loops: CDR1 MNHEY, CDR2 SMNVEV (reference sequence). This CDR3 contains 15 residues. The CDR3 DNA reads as TGTGCCAGCAGCCCGACTAGCGGGGGTGCTTTGAAGCAGTTCTTC. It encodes CASSPTSGGALKQFF.

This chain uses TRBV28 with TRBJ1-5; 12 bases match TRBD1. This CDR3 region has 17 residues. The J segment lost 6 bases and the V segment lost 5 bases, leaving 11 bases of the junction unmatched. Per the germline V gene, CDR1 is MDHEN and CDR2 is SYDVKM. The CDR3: CASSTIFGTGGRQPQHF. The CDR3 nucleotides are TGTGCCAGCAGTACAATTTTCGGGACAGGGGGCCGTCAGCCCCAGCATTTT.

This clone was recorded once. The CDR3 DNA follows: TGTGCCAGTAGGGGGACAGAGTCAACTAATGAAAAACTGTTTTTT. It specifies CASRGTESTNEKLFF. V usage is TRBV19 and J usage is TRBJ1-4; 7 bases align to TRBD1. Per germline, CDR1 LNHDA and CDR2 SQIVND (reference sequence). The CDR3 totals 15 residues. With V trimmed by 6 bases and J by 0 bases, 4 bases remained unmatched. Full variable domain (rest looked up from reference TRBV19 and TRBJ1-4): DGGITQSPKYLFRKEGQNVTLSCEQNLNHDAMYWYRQDPGQGLRLIYYSQIVNDFQKGDIAEGYSVSREKKESFPLTVTSAQKNPTAFYLCASRGTESTNEKLFFGSGTQLSVL.

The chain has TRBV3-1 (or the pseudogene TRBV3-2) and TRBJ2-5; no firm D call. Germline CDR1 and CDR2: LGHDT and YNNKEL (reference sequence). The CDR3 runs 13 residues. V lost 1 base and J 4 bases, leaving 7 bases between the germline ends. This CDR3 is CASSQVGAETQYF. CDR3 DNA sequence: TGTGCCAGCAGCCAAGTTGGAGCAGAGACCCAGTACTTC.

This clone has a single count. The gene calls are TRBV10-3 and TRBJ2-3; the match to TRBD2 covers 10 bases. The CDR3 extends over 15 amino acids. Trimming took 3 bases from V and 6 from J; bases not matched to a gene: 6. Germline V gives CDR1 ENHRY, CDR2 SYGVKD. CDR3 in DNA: TGTGCCATCAGTGACGTAGCGGGAGGTACCGATACGCAGTATTTT. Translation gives CAISDVAGGTDTQYF.

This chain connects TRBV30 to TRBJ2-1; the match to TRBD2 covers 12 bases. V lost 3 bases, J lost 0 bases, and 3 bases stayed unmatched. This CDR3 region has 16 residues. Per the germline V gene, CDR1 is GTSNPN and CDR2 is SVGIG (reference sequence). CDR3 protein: CAWRLAGGSSYNEQFF. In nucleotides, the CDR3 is TGTGCCTGGAGGCTAGCGGGAGGGAGCTCCTACAATGAGCAGTTCTTC.

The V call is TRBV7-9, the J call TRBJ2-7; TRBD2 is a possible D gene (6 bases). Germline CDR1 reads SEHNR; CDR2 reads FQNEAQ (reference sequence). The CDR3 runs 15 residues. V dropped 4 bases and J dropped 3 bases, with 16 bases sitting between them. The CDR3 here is CASSSSYGSYYEQYF. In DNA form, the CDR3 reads TGTGCCAGCAGCTCCTCCTACGGGAGTTACTACGAGCAGTACTTC.

The CDR3 sequence: CASSETGWDYGYTF. The CDR3 coding sequence is TGTGCCAGCAGTGAAACAGGGTGGGACTATGGCTACACCTTC. The chain uses TRBV6-1 and TRBJ1-2; tentative D call: TRBD1 (6 bases). Trimming removed 2 bases from V and 3 bases from J, with 10 bases in between. This CDR3 spans 14 amino acids. The germline V gene encodes CDR1 MNHNS and CDR2 SASEGT.

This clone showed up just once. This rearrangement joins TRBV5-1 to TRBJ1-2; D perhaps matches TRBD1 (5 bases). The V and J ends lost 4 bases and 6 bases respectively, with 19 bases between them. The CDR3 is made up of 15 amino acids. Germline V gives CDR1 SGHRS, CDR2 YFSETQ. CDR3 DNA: TGCGCCAGCAGCCCAGGATTATCAGGGTTTCATGGCTACACCTTC. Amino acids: CASSPGLSGFHGYTF.

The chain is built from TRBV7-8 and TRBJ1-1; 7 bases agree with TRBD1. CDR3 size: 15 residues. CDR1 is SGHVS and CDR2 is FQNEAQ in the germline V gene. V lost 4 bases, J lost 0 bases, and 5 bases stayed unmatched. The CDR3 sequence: CASSSKDRLNTEAFF. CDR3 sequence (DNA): TGTGCCAGCAGCTCGAAGGACAGGCTGAACACTGAAGCTTTCTTT.